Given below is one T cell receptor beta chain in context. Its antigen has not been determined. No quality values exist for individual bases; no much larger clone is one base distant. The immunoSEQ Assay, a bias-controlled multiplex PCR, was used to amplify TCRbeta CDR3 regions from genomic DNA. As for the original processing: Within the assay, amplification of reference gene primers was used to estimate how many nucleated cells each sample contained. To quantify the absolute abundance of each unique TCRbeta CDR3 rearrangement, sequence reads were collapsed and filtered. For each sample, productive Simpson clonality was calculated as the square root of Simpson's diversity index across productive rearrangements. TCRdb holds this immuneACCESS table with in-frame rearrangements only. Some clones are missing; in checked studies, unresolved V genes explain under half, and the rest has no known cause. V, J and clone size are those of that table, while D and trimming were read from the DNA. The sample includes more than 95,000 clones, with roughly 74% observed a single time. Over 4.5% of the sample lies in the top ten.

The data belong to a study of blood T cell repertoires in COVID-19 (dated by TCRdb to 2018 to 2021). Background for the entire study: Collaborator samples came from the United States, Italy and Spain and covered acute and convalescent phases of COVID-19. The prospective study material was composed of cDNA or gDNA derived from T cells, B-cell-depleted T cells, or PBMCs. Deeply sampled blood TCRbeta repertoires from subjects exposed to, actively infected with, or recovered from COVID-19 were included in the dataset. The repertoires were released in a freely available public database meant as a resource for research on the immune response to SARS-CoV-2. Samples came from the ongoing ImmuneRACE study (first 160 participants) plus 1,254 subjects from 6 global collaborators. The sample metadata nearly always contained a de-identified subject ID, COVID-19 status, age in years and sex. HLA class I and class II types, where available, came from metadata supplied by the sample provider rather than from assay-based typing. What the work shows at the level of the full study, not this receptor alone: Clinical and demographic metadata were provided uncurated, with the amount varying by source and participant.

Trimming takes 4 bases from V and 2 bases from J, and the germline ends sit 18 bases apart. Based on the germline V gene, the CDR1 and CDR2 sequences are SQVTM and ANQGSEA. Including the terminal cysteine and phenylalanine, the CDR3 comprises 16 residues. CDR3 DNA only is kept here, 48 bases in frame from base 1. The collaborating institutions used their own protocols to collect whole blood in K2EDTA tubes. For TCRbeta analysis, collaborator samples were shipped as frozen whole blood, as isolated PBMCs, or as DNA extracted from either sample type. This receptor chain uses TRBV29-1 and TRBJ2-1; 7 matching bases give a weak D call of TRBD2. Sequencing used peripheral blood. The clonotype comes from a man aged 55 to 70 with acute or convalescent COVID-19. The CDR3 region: CSVAPIGGGTYNEQFF. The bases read TGCAGCGTTGCCCCAATAGGGGGGGGGACCTACAATGAGCAGTTCTTC.